This entry lists 29 T cell receptor beta chains sequenced from one sample in a study of cytomegalovirus exposure and HLA in healthy donors. The PCR contained 60 Vbeta and 13 Jbeta primers. TCRdb's copy holds only in-frame clones and misses some; the assay was immunoSEQ multiplex PCR. The repertoire has roughly 160,000 clones, 84% of them found once; the top ten carry around 0.97%. Sequencing input: PBMCs. The receptors were sampled from a man aged 30 to 39 in good health and CMV-seronegative.

V usage is TRBV5-1 and J usage is TRBJ1-3; a possible D gene is TRBD1 (6 bases). Germline CDR1 SGHRS, CDR2 YFSETQ. V lost 9 bases to trimming and J lost 2 bases, with 21 bases between them. The length of the CDR3 is 16 residues. The DNA of the CDR3 is TGCGCCACAAGTAACGCCCCACAGGGACCTGGAAACACCATATATTTT. It is translated as CATSNAPQGPGNTIYF.

The V gene is TRBV28, the J gene TRBJ1-5, with 7 bases aligning to TRBD1. The germline CDR1 and CDR2 sequences are MDHEN and SYDVKM. CDR3 length: 14 amino acids. Trimming at V came to 4 bases and at J to 4 bases, leaving 4 bases not matched to a gene. The DNA of the CDR3 is TGTGCCAGCAGTTCGGACAGGTTAAATCAGCCCCAGCATTTT. Its protein is CASSSDRLNQPQHF.

V usage is TRBV5-1 and J usage is TRBJ2-1; TRBD1 is a possible D gene (5 bases). The V end was cut by 0 bases, the J end by 2 bases, with 12 bases between. Germline V gene lookup returns CDR1 SGHRS and CDR2 YFSETQ. CDR3 length equals 16 residues. CDR3 in DNA: TGCGCCAGCAGCTTGGCAGGGCTGGGCACCTACAATGAGCAGTTCTTC. Translating gives CASSLAGLGTYNEQFF.

CDR3 in DNA: TGTGCCAGCAGCGTTTTGGCTAGCTCCTACGAGCAGTACTTC. It codes for CASSVLASSYEQYF. The rearrangement uses TRBV9 and TRBJ2-5; the D is unclear. The end of the DNA is better explained by TRBJ2-7, so the J call may be wrong. This CDR3 comprises 14 residues. Germline V gives CDR1 SGDLS, CDR2 YYNGEE.

V is TRBV18 and J is TRBJ2-7, with 9 bases lining up with TRBD1. The V and J ends lost 6 bases and 7 bases, in that order; junction bases with no gene match: 13. The germline CDR1 and CDR2 sequences are KGHSH and LQKENI. The CDR3 runs 15 residues. CDR3 nucleotide sequence: TGTGCCAGCTCCCCTTCACGACAGGGGGAGGGGGAGCAGTACTTC. Protein sequence: CASSPSRQGEGEQYF.

The chain links TRBV10-3 to TRBJ1-1; 8 bases agree with TRBD1. Per germline, CDR1 ENHRY and CDR2 SYGVKD. J was trimmed by 6 bases and V by 4 bases; bases with no gene match: 7. The CDR3 contains 14 residues. The CDR3 is CAISVGGQVSEAFF. In DNA form, the CDR3 reads TGTGCCATCAGTGTCGGGGGACAGGTTTCTGAAGCTTTCTTT.

This sequence joins TRBV29-1 and TRBJ2-5; D call uncertain. Germline values: CDR1 SQVTM, CDR2 ANQGSEA. The CDR3 length is 10 residues. V lost 5 bases and J 4 bases, leaving 5 bases between the germline ends. The CDR3 region has the DNA TGCAGCGTTCAGATAGAGACCCAGTACTTC. Protein sequence: CSVQIETQYF.

The CDR3 is CASSLGSEETQYF. In nucleotides, the CDR3 is TGTGCCAGTAGTTTGGGCAGTGAAGAGACCCAGTACTTC. The chain employs TRBV19 and TRBJ2-5; D ambiguous. The CDR3 runs to 13 residues. In germline, CDR1 is LNHDA, CDR2 SQIVND (reference sequence). V gave up 5 bases and J gave up 3 bases, with 10 bases separating them.

V gene TRBV28 combines with J gene TRBJ1-4; no clear D gene. Germline values: CDR1 MDHEN, CDR2 SYDVKM. The CDR3 contains 15 residues. Deletions cut 3 bases from V and 3 bases from J, with 11 bases between. CDR3 nucleotides: TGTGCCAGCAGTTTTCTTGAGTTTCCTAATGAAAAACTGTTTTTT. Translating gives CASSFLEFPNEKLFF.

This chain joins TRBV7-9 and TRBJ2-1, with D possibly TRBD1 on 6 matching bases. Germline CDR1 and CDR2: SEHNR and FQNEAQ (reference sequence). The germline V and J ends were trimmed by 3 bases and 1 base, with 13 bases remaining between them. The CDR3 totals 16 residues. For the CDR3, the DNA is TGTGCCAGCAGCTTGAAAGGGGGTAGGTCCTACAATGAGCAGTTCTTC. Protein: CASSLKGGRSYNEQFF.

The rearrangement links TRBV4-1 to TRBJ2-5, with a possible D match to TRBD2 (6 bases). Germline CDR1 and CDR2: MGHRA and YSYEKL. The CDR3 covers 13 residues. V lost 0 bases to trimming and J lost 6 bases, with 8 bases between them. The CDR3 sequence is CASSQEAGKTQYF. Here the CDR3 DNA reads TGCGCCAGCAGCCAAGAGGCGGGGAAGACCCAGTACTTC.

CDR3 sequence (DNA): TGTGCCAGCAGTAGCGTCGGCTACAATGAGCAGTTCTTC. This gives the protein CASSSVGYNEQFF. The J gene is TRBJ2-1, the V gene TRBV2; no clear D. Germline V gene data show CDR1 as SNHLY and CDR2 as FYNNEI. CDR3 length: 13 amino acids. V lost 5 bases to trimming and J lost 3 bases, with 8 bases between them.

This clone occurred once. V gene TRBV5-3 combines with J gene TRBJ2-1, with 7 positions matching TRBD2. TRBV5-3 is noted as an ORF with a role that remains uncertain. The length of the CDR3 is 16 residues. V was clipped by 0 bases and J by 2 bases; unmatched bases: 5. CDR3 DNA sequence: TGTGCCAGAAGCTTGGTTGTAGCGGGCCCCTACAATGAGCAGTTCTTC. Translating gives CARSLVVAGPYNEQFF.

The rearrangement uses TRBV5-1 and TRBJ2-5; D gene ambiguous. Trimming shortened V by 2 bases and J by 5 bases, and 13 bases separated the two germline ends. Germline V gene lookup returns CDR1 SGHRS and CDR2 YFSETQ. CDR3 size: 14 residues. In DNA, the CDR3 is TGCGCCAGCAGCTTCACGACATCTACGGAGACCCAGTACTTC. Translation: CASSFTTSTETQYF.

Only a few counts were recorded for this clone. This chain connects TRBV5-1 to TRBJ2-1; 10 nucleotides align to TRBD1. The CDR3 contains 18 residues. J was trimmed by 0 bases and V by 6 bases; bases with no gene match: 12. From germline, CDR1 is SGHRS and CDR2 YFSETQ. In DNA form, the CDR3 reads TGCGCCAGCAAACCGGGACAGGGGATTGTCCGCTCCTACAATGAGCAGTTCTTC. Protein product: CASKPGQGIVRSYNEQFF.

The gene calls are TRBV5-5 and TRBJ2-1; tentatively, D is TRBD1 (5 bases). Germline V gene data show CDR1 as SGHKS and CDR2 as YYEKEE (reference sequence). Between the trimmed V and J ends, which lost 0 bases and 9 bases, there was a span of 10 bases. The CDR3 has 13 amino acids. CDR3 DNA sequence: TGTGCCAGCAGCTTGGAGGGGTTAGGTGAGCAGTTCTTC. Amino acid sequence: CASSLEGLGEQFF.

This sequence joins TRBV5-3 and TRBJ2-7; tentative D call: TRBD1 (6 bases). TRBV5-3 is given ORF status, its function remaining uncertain. The CDR3 is 16 amino acids. Trimming stripped 4 bases from V and 12 bases from J, with 29 bases between. DNA of the CDR3: TGTGCCAGAAGCATAACACGGGACAACATATCCCCTGGTGGGTACTTC. Translated, it gives CARSITRDNISPGGYF.

V usage is TRBV5-1 and J usage is TRBJ1-6; 11 bases agree with TRBD1. The CDR3 spans 14 residues. The J segment lost 8 bases and the V segment lost 5 bases, leaving 3 bases of the junction unmatched. CDR1 and CDR2 (germline): SGHRS, YFSETQ. This chain's CDR3 is CASRGTGGDSPLHF. The DNA of the CDR3 is TGCGCCAGCAGAGGGACAGGGGGTGATTCACCCCTCCACTTT.

The V and J genes are TRBV30 and TRBJ2-1; 8 bases agree with TRBD2. After removal of 3 bases from V and 12 bases from J, the junction contained 7 bases not matched to a gene. The CDR3 is made up of 12 amino acids. In germline, CDR1 is GTSNPN, CDR2 SVGIG (reference sequence). The CDR3 is CAWSPMSGGQFF. CDR3 DNA sequence: TGTGCCTGGAGCCCGATGAGCGGGGGGCAGTTCTTC.

This clone has just one count. The chain joins TRBV7-9 to TRBJ1-1, with a tentative D call TRBD1 (6 bases). Germline lookup yields CDR1 SEHNR and CDR2 FQNEAQ (reference sequence). The CDR3 contains 16 residues. Trimming took 0 bases from V and 9 from J, leaving 20 bases between them. The CDR3 DNA sequence: TGTGCCAGCAGCTTAGCGCGTGATTCTGACAGGCGCCAAGCTTTCTTT. Encoded protein: CASSLARDSDRRQAFF.

The chain couples TRBV5-6 to TRBJ1-2; TRBD1 might be the D (6 bases). Germline V gene lookup returns CDR1 SGHDT and CDR2 YYEEEE. The V gene lost 6 bases and the J gene lost 4 bases, with 22 bases spanning the gap. The CDR3 totals 16 residues. CDR3 residues: CASILLPETGPYGYTF. The DNA for the CDR3 is TGTGCCAGCATCCTCTTGCCCGAGACAGGCCCCTATGGCTACACCTTC.

This clone was found a few times. This rearrangement joins TRBV4-2 to TRBJ1-5, with 11 positions matching TRBD1. Germline trimming cut 0 bases from V and 7 bases from J; bases unmatched to any gene: 11. The CDR3 length is 18 residues. From germline, CDR1 is LGHNA and CDR2 YNFKEQ. The CDR3 DNA reads as TGTGCCAGCAGCCAAGATCCCCTAGGGACAGGGGGGATCCAGCCCCAGCATTTT. This translates into CASSQDPLGTGGIQPQHF.

The gene calls are TRBV27 and TRBJ1-2; D gene unclear. Germline V gene lookup returns CDR1 MNHEY and CDR2 SMNVEV (reference sequence). V dropped 5 bases and J dropped 2 bases, with 21 bases sitting between them. The CDR3 loop spans 17 amino acids. The CDR3, as DNA: TGTGCCAGCAGTCCCCGTATTAGAGAAGCGGTAAACTATGGCTACACCTTC. Protein: CASSPRIREAVNYGYTF.

In this sample, this clone turned up once. The chain joins TRBV9 to TRBJ2-1; D is ambiguous. In germline, CDR1 is SGDLS, CDR2 YYNGEE. Trimming shortened V by 2 bases and J by 10 bases, and 16 bases separated the two germline ends. CDR3 length: 14 residues. CDR3 region: CASSVLGNFGEQFF. The DNA of the CDR3 is TGTGCCAGCAGCGTCCTAGGAAATTTCGGGGAGCAGTTCTTC.

The V and J genes are TRBV12-5 and TRBJ1-1; perhaps TRBD1 as D (5 bases). From germline, CDR1 is LGHNT and CDR2 FRNRAP. V lost 7 bases and J 5 bases, leaving 14 bases between the germline ends. The CDR3 totals 13 residues. As DNA, the CDR3 is TGTGCTAGTGCCCGACGGGGGGGAACTGAAGCTTTCTTT. Translating it yields CASARRGGTEAFF.

This chain uses TRBV19 with TRBJ1-1, with a tentative D call TRBD1 (5 bases). Germline loops: CDR1 LNHDA, CDR2 SQIVND (reference sequence). V shed 2 bases and J shed 0 bases, with 16 bases lying between them. This CDR3 spans 17 amino acids. The CDR3 region has the DNA TGTGCCAGTAGTATAATAGGGGTTCCCAGCATGAACACTGAAGCTTTCTTT. Its protein product is CASSIIGVPSMNTEAFF. Variable domain in full (rest from reference TRBV19 and TRBJ1-1): DGGITQSPKYLFRKEGQNVTLSCEQNLNHDAMYWYRQDPGQGLRLIYYSQIVNDFQKGDIAEGYSVSREKKESFPLTVTSAQKNPTAFYLCASSIIGVPSMNTEAFFGQGTRLTVV.

The rearrangement joins TRBV10-3 to TRBJ1-4; D ambiguous. CDR3 length: 15 amino acids. Per the germline V gene, CDR1 is ENHRY and CDR2 is SYGVKD. Between the trimmed V and J ends, which lost 3 bases and 8 bases, there was a span of 16 bases. CDR3 residues: CAISDFGGRTEKLFF. Here the CDR3 DNA reads TGTGCCATCAGTGACTTCGGAGGAAGAACCGAAAAACTGTTTTTT.

J is TRBJ2-3 and V is TRBV14; no clear D. Trimming pared 1 base from V and 5 bases from J, leaving 4 bases between. The CDR3 loop spans 12 amino acids. The germline V gene encodes CDR1 SGHDN and CDR2 FVKESK. The CDR3 region is CASSQGRDTQYF. As DNA, the CDR3 is TGTGCCAGCAGCCAAGGGAGAGATACGCAGTATTTT.

The chain uses TRBV5-1 and TRBJ1-5; D possibly corresponds to TRBD1 (5 bases). The CDR3 covers 15 residues. The ends were cut back, 0 bases at V and 4 bases at J, with 11 bases in the middle. The germline CDR1 and CDR2 sequences are SGHRS and YFSETQ. The chain's CDR3 is CASSLGSGQNQPQHF. The CDR3 DNA reads TGCGCCAGCAGCTTGGGGTCAGGGCAAAATCAGCCCCAGCATTTT.